This T cell receptor (beta chain) was retrieved from a study of T cell responses to AZD1222 COVID-19 vaccine. At the level of the study: Timing groups of about 4 and about 12 weeks for second doses were pooled.

Sequencing used immunoSEQ multiplex PCR; TCRdb keeps in-frame clones, though not all of them. The table shows approximately 130,000 clones, with about 94% occurring only once. CDR3 size: 16 residues. Trimming removed 0 bases from V and 3 bases from J, with 12 bases in between. The germline V gene encodes CDR1 SEHNR and CDR2 FQNEAQ (reference sequence). This receptor was identified in an adult in good health. The sample consisted of peripheral blood, taken on day 0 of AZD1222 vaccination. The rearrangement links TRBV7-9 to TRBJ1-5, with a possible D match to TRBD1 (6 bases). For the CDR3, the DNA is TGTGCCAGCAGCTTAGCGGGGGCAGGGGACAATCAGCCCCAGCATTTT. Protein sequence: CASSLAGAGDNQPQHF.